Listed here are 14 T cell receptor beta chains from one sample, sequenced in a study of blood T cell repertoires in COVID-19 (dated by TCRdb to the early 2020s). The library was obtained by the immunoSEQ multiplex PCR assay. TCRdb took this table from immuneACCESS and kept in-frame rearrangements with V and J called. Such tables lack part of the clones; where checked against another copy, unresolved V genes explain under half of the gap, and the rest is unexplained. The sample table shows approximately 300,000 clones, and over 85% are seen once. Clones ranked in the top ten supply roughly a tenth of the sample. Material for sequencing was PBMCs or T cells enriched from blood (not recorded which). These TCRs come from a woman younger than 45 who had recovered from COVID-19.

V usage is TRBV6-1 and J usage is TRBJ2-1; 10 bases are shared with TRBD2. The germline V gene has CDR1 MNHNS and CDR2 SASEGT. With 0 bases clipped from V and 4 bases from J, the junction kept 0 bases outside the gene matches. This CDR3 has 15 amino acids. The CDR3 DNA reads TGTGCCAGCAGTGAAGCTAGCGGGGGGTACAATGAGCAGTTCTTC. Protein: CASSEASGGYNEQFF.

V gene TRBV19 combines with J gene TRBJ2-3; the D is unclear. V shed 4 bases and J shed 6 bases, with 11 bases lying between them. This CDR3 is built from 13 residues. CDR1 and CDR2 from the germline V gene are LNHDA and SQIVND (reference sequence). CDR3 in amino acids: CASSTINSDTQYF. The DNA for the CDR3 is TGTGCCAGTAGTACCATCAACAGTGATACGCAGTATTTT.

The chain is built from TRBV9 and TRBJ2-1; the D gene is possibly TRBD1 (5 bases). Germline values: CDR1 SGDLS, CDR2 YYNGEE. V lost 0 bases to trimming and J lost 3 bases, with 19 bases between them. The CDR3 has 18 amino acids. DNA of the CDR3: TGTGCCAGCAGCGTAGAAAGAGACAGTCTGTGGAGCTACAATGAGCAGTTCTTC. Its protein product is CASSVERDSLWSYNEQFF.

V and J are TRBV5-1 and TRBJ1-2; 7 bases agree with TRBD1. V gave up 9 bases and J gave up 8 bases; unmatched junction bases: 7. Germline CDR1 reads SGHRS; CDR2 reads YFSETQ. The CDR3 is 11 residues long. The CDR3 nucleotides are TGCGCCACGCACACAGGGGCGGGCTACACCTTC. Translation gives CATHTGAGYTF.

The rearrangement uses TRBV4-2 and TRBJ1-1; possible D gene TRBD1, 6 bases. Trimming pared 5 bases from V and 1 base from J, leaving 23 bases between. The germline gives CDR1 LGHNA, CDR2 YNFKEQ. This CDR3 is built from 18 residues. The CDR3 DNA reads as TGTGCCAGCAGCGAACCCCGGTGGGGGCGCGTTGGGAACACTGAAGCTTTCTTT. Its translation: CASSEPRWGRVGNTEAFF.

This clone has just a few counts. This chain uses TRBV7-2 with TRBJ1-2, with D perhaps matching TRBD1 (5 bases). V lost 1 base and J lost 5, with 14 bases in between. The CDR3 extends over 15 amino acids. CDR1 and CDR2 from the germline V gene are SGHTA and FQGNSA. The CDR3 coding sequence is TGTGCCAGCAGCTTAGTAGCGGCAGGGAGGTATGGCTACACCTTC. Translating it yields CASSLVAAGRYGYTF.

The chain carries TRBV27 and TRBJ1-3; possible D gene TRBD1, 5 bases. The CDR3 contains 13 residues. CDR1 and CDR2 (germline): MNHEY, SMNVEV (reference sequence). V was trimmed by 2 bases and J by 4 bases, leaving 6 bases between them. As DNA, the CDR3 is TGTGCCAGCAGTTTACGACAGGGAAACACCATATATTTT. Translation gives CASSLRQGNTIYF.

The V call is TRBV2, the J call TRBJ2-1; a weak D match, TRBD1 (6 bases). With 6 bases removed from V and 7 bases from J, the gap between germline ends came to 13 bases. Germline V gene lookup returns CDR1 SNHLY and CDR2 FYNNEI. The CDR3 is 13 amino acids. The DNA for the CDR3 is TGTGCCAGCAGGGGCTGGGGGCGAAATGAGCAGTTCTTC. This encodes CASRGWGRNEQFF.

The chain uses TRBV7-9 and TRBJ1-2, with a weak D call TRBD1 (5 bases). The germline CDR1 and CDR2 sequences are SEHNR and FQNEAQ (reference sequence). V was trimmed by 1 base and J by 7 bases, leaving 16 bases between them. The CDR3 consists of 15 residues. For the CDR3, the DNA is TGTGCCAGCAGCTTAGATATCTCATACGGGGGTGGCTACACCTTC. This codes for CASSLDISYGGGYTF.

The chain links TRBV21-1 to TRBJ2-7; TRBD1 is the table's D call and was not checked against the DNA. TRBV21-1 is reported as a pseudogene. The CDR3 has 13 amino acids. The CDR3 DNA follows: TGTGCCAGCAGCGGCCGAAGCTCCTACGAGCAGTACTTC. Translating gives CASSGRSSYEQYF.

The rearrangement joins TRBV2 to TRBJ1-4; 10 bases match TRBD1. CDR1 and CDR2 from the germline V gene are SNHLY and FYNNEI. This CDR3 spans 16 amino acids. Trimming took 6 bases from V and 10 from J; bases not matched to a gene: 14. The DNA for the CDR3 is TGTGCCAGCAGCCTCAACCCCTGGACAGGGGGGAGAAAACTGTTTTTT. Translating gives CASSLNPWTGGRKLFF.

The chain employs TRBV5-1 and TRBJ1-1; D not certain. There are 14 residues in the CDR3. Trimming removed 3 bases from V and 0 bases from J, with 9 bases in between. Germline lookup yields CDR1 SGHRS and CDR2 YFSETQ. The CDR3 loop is CASSYESLNTEAFF. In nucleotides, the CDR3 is TGCGCCAGCAGCTACGAGTCCTTGAACACTGAAGCTTTCTTT.

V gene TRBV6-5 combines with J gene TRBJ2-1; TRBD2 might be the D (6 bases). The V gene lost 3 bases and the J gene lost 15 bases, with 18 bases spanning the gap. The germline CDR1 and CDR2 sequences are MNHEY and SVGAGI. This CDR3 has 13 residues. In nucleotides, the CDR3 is TGTGCCAGCAGTTATTATTTAGCGGATCCCATGTTCTTC. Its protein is CASSYYLADPMFF.

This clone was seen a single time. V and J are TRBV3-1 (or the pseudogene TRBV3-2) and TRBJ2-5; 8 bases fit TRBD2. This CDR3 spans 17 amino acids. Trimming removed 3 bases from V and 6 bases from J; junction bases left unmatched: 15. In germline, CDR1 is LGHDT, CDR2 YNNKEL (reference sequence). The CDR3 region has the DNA TGTGCCAGCAGCCAGTTGATGATAGCGGGAAAAAGGAAGACCCAGTACTTC. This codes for CASSQLMIAGKRKTQYF.